This T cell receptor (beta chain) originates from a study of shared clonotypes between healthy human individuals. General study findings and limits: A handful of donors showed sharing of about 4.6% of naive CD4 clonotypes. Among non-shared clonotypes, generation probabilities were lower than among those shared by all four donors.

The protocol was immunoSEQ multiplex PCR, while the TCRdb copy is restricted to in-frame clones and leaves out a portion. The sample carries over 2 million clones, approximately 95% recorded once. Only CD45RO-negative cells positively selected for CCR7 counted as naive CD8 cells, so terminally differentiated effector memory CD45RA+ cells were excluded. With regard to this clone: Its antigen remains unidentified. This sample also contains other DNA sequences that code for the same CDR3.

Germline CDR1 reads SGHDT; CDR2 reads YYEEEE. With V trimmed by 3 bases and J by 6 bases, 8 bases remained unmatched. The CDR3 has 14 amino acids. Sequencing input: naive CD8+ T cells sorted from blood. The chain recombines TRBV5-6 with TRBJ2-7; 8 bases are a match to TRBD1. This receptor was identified in a man aged 18 to 29 in good health. Written as DNA, the CDR3 is TGTGCCAGCAGCTCCGGGACAGGAGGCTTCGAGCAGTACTTC. Translated, it gives CASSSGTGGFEQYF.